A single sample gave rise to the 9 T cell receptor beta chains below, sequenced in a study. TCRdb reprocessed the RT-PCR reads via MiXCR and lists one record per CDR3 protein. The data contain approximately 720,000 distinct CDR3 sequences, 13% to 15% of them singletons. Sequences were obtained from memory CD4+ T cells from blood. The receptors shown here come from a female donor in good health, serving as a healthy control.

The CDR3 region is CASPGSRGTYEQYF. CDR3 bases: TGTGCCAGCCCGGGGTCCAGGGGGACCTACGAGCAGTACTTC. The chain is built from TRBV6-8 and TRBJ2-7, with TRBD1 matching over 7 bases. CDR1 is MNHGY, CDR2 SAAAGT, per germline. J lost 2 bases, V lost 8 bases, and 9 bases had no gene match. The CDR3 has 14 residues.

This clonotype was found many times. The chain links TRBV12-3 or TRBV12-4 to TRBJ2-5; D unresolved. CDR3 length: 14 amino acids. V was pared by 1 base and J by 5 bases, with 11 bases between. DNA for the CDR3: TGTGCCAGCAGTTTAGAGTGGGTCGGGGAGACCCAGTACTTC. Its translation is CASSLEWVGETQYF.

V and J are TRBV20-1 and TRBJ1-2, with 8 bases lining up with TRBD1. The germline V gene encodes CDR1 DFQATT and CDR2 SNEGSKA (reference sequence). The length of the CDR3 is 14 residues. J gave up 2 bases and V 2 bases, and 4 bases lay outside the gene matches. For the CDR3, the DNA is TGCAGTGCTAGAACAGGGGGACTAAACTATGGCTACACCTTC. Translating it yields CSARTGGLNYGYTF.

This sequence joins TRBV20-1 and TRBJ2-7; D unclear. CDR1 DFQATT and CDR2 SNEGSKA come from the germline V gene (reference sequence). V lost 7 bases, J lost 5 bases, and 9 bases lay in between. The CDR3 totals 10 residues. CDR3 amino acids: CSVPNHEQYF. The DNA of the CDR3 is TGCAGTGTTCCTAATCACGAGCAGTACTTC.

This clonotype has just a few counts. This chain uses TRBV6-1 with TRBJ1-2; 7 bases agree with TRBD1. The CDR3 totals 15 residues. The germline CDR1 and CDR2 sequences are MNHNS and SASEGT. The J segment lost 3 bases and the V segment lost 4 bases, leaving 8 bases of the junction unmatched. The CDR3 nucleotides are TGTGCCAGCAGTGGACGGGACAGAAACTACTATGGCTACACCTTC. Translating gives CASSGRDRNYYGYTF.

This clonotype was observed a few times. V usage is TRBV7-6 and J usage is TRBJ2-1, with 8 positions matching TRBD2. This CDR3 contains 16 residues. J lost 5 bases, V lost 5 bases, and 11 bases had no gene match. CDR1 is SGHVS and CDR2 is FNYEAQ in the germline V gene. The DNA of the CDR3 is TGTGCCAGCAGCCCGGGGCGTGCGGGAGGTAACAATGAGCAGTTCTTC. Translated, it gives CASSPGRAGGNNEQFF.

This clonotype has just a few counts. The gene calls are TRBV7-2 and TRBJ2-3, with D maybe TRBD2 (6 bases). Germline loops: CDR1 SGHTA, CDR2 FQGNSA. This CDR3 has 17 residues. Trimming took 5 bases from V and 4 from J, leaving 22 bases between them. CDR3 sequence (DNA): TGTGCCAGCAGCCCATCGGGGGTCGGAGTCACGGCAGATACGCAGTATTTT. The encoded protein is CASSPSGVGVTADTQYF. The whole variable domain, filled in from reference TRBV7-2 and TRBJ2-3, reads GAGVSQSPSNKVTEKGKDVELRCDPISGHTALYWYRQSLGQGLEFLIYFQGNSAPDKSGLPSDRFSAERTGGSVSTLTIQRTQQEDSAVYLCASSPSGVGVTADTQYFGPGTRLTVL.

This clonotype appeared a few times. V and J are TRBV3-1 and TRBJ2-1; 7 nucleotides match TRBD2. The CDR3 loop spans 17 amino acids. The V gene end was trimmed by 1 base and the J gene end by 8 bases; junction bases not matched to a gene: 14. The germline V gene encodes CDR1 LGHDT and CDR2 YNNKEL (reference sequence). CDR3 DNA sequence: TGTGCCAGCAGCCAAGGACGTGCCGCGGGAGCATTGGATGAGCAGTTCTTC. Translated: CASSQGRAAGALDEQFF.

This chain joins TRBV5-8 and TRBJ1-5; 7 bases map to TRBD1. Germline V gene data show CDR1 as SGHTS and CDR2 as YDEGEE. V trimming: 8 bases; J trimming: 3 bases; junction bases outside the gene matches: 8. The CDR3 is 14 amino acids. DNA for the CDR3: TGTGCCAGGATCCCGACAGGGAACAATCAGCCCCAGCATTTT. Its protein is CARIPTGNNQPQHF.